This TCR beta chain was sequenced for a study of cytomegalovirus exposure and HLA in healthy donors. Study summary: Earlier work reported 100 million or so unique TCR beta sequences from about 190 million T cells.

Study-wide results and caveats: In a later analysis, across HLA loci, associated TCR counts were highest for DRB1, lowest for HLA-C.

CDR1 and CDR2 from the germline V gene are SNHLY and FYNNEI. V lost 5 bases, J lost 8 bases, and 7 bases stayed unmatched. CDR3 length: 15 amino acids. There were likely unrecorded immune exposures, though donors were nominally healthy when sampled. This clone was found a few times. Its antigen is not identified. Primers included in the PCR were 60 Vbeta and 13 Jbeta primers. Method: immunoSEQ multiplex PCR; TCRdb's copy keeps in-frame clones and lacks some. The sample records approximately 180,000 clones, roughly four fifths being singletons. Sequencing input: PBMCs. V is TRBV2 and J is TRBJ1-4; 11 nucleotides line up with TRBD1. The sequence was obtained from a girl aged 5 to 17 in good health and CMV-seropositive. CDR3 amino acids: CASSSLGQGGEKLFF. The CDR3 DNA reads TGTGCCAGCAGTTCCCTGGGACAGGGGGGCGAAAAACTGTTTTTT.